These 4 T cell receptor beta chains were all obtained from the same sample, sequenced in a study of T cells in Graves' hyperthyroidism and ophthalmopathy. RNA transcripts gave rise to amplified TCR beta CDR3 regions. Carried out on the TCR CDR3, a first-round RT-PCR used the HTBI primer set. One entry per CDR3 protein results from TCRdb running MiXCR on the multiplex PCR reads. The data hold 250,000 to 300,000 distinct CDR3 sequences, with 13% observed a single time. Sequencing input: blood. Source of these receptors: a woman in her twenties or thirties with Graves' hyperthyroidism that later progressed to Graves' ophthalmopathy.

The chain couples TRBV20-1 to TRBJ2-3; 7 bases fit TRBD2. The CDR3 length is 14 residues. The trim removed 5 bases at V and 6 bases at J, leaving 11 bases unmatched. Germline V lookup: CDR1 DFQATT, CDR2 SNEGSKA (reference sequence). CDR3 residues: CSALLEVGGDTQYF. Here the CDR3 DNA reads TGCAGTGCTTTACTAGAGGTGGGAGGGGATACGCAGTATTTT.

The chain uses TRBV6-1 and TRBJ2-4; TRBD1 or TRBD2 may be the D gene (5 bases each). The CDR3 sequence is 13 residues long. The V gene's germline CDR1 is MNHNS and CDR2 SASEGT. Trimming cost V 5 bases and J 6 bases, with 11 bases left between them. The CDR3 is CASSKRDANIQYF. CDR3 bases: TGTGCCAGCAGTAAGAGGGACGCAAACATTCAGTACTTC.

This clonotype has just a few counts. The V and J genes are TRBV29-1 and TRBJ2-7; 11 bases are shared with TRBD2. The CDR3 extends over 14 amino acids. V was clipped by 6 bases and J by 5 bases; unmatched bases: 9. The germline CDR1 and CDR2 sequences are SQVTM and ANQGSEA. CDR3 DNA: TGCAGCGTGGCTACTAGCGGGAGAGTCCACGAGCAGTACTTC. It translates to CSVATSGRVHEQYF.

The sample holds many counts of this clonotype. This rearrangement joins TRBV2 to TRBJ2-5; maybe TRBD1 (5 bases). Germline assignment: CDR1 SNHLY and CDR2 FYNNEI. V was shortened by 8 bases and J by 5 bases, with 18 bases between the two germline ends. CDR3 length: 14 amino acids. For the CDR3, the DNA is TGTGCCAGCGTGCTCCAATCAGGGTGGGAGACCCAGTACTTC. This codes for CASVLQSGWETQYF.